A single sample gave rise to the 21 T cell receptor beta chains below, sequenced in a study of blood T cell repertoires in COVID-19. Here immunoSEQ multiplex PCR was the method, and the copy in TCRdb shows in-frame clones only, minus some. Of about 170,000 clones listed, approximately 86% are singletons. The specimen sequenced was peripheral blood. All receptors derive from a man aged 45-65 years with active or convalescent COVID-19.

V is TRBV5-1 and J is TRBJ2-1, with TRBD2 matching over 13 bases. The V and J ends lost 0 bases and 2 bases, in that order; junction bases with no gene match: 17. Germline V lookup: CDR1 SGHRS, CDR2 YFSETQ. The CDR3 is 22 amino acids. The CDR3 DNA reads as TGCGCCAGCAGCTTGGGACTAGCGGGGGGAACCACGCGATCCTTTGCCTACAATGAGCAGTTCTTC. Amino acid sequence: CASSLGLAGGTTRSFAYNEQFF.

J is TRBJ1-1 and V is TRBV25-1, with D possibly being TRBD1 (6 bases). CDR1 is MGHDK and CDR2 is SYGVNS in the germline V gene. V was clipped by 6 bases and J by 1 base, with 9 bases between them. There are 13 residues in the CDR3. The DNA of the CDR3 is TGTGCCAGCAGGAGGACAGCGAACACTGAAGCTTTCTTT. This gives the protein CASRRTANTEAFF.

The chain combines TRBV12-3 or TRBV12-4 with TRBJ2-1; no definite D call. V was clipped by 8 bases and J by 0 bases, with 8 bases between them. This CDR3 region has 13 residues. This CDR3 is CASSRSSYNEQFF. CDR3 bases: TGTGCCAGCTCGAGAAGCTCCTACAATGAGCAGTTCTTC.

Here the CDR3 reads CASSLAGTGLDTQYF. The CDR3 DNA is TGTGCCAGCAGCTTAGCGGGGACAGGACTAGATACGCAGTATTTT. The chain uses TRBV7-9 and TRBJ2-3; 8 positions match TRBD1. The germline CDR1 and CDR2 sequences are SEHNR and FQNEAQ (reference sequence). CDR3 length: 15 residues. Trimming removed 0 bases from V and 5 bases from J; junction bases left unmatched: 4.

This chain joins TRBV10-3 and TRBJ2-7; the match to TRBD2 covers 13 bases. Germline V gene lookup returns CDR1 ENHRY and CDR2 SYGVKD. V shed 2 bases and J 7 bases; nucleotides not matched to a gene: 5. The CDR3 has 15 amino acids. In nucleotides, the CDR3 is TGTGCCATCAGTGAGACTAGCGGGGGGGCGAATGAGCAGTACTTC. Translating it yields CAISETSGGANEQYF.

The chain employs TRBV7-9 and TRBJ1-4; the match to TRBD1 covers 7 bases. J lost 8 bases, V lost 5 bases, and 8 bases had no gene match. The CDR3 runs to 14 residues. CDR1 is SEHNR, CDR2 FQNEAQ, per germline (reference sequence). CDR3 amino acids: CASSMDRLREKLFF. As DNA, the CDR3 is TGTGCCAGCAGCATGGACAGGCTGCGAGAAAAACTGTTTTTT.

This clone was picked up one time. J is TRBJ2-2 and V is TRBV19; D call uncertain. CDR3 size: 13 residues. The V end was cut by 2 bases, the J end by 2 bases, with 3 bases between. CDR1 and CDR2 (germline): LNHDA, SQIVND (reference sequence). CDR3 sequence reads: CASSIPNTGELFF. CDR3 nucleotides: TGTGCCAGTAGTATACCTAACACCGGGGAGCTGTTTTTT.

The chain has TRBV28 and TRBJ2-7, with D possibly matching TRBD2 (6 bases). V lost 7 bases and J lost 4, with 17 bases in between. The CDR3 totals 14 residues. Germline loops: CDR1 MDHEN, CDR2 SYDVKM. DNA for the CDR3: TGTGCCAGCATGCGGGGCGACAGACGTTACGAGCAGTACTTC. It encodes CASMRGDRRYEQYF.

V is TRBV14 and J is TRBJ2-7, with 7 bases aligning to TRBD1. The J segment lost 5 bases and the V segment lost 4 bases, leaving 2 bases of the junction unmatched. CDR3 length: 12 residues. In germline, CDR1 is SGHDN, CDR2 FVKESK. CDR3 in DNA: TGTGCCAGCAGCCTGACAGGGAACGAGCAGTACTTC. This encodes CASSLTGNEQYF.

The rearrangement uses TRBV19 and TRBJ1-5; a possible D gene is TRBD1 (5 bases). The V end was cut by 4 bases, the J end by 4 bases, with 8 bases between. Per germline, CDR1 LNHDA and CDR2 SQIVND (reference sequence). The CDR3 runs 13 residues. The CDR3: CASSTPGNQPQHF. Written as DNA, the CDR3 is TGTGCCAGTAGTACCCCAGGGAATCAGCCCCAGCATTTT.

This clone appeared a few times. V usage is TRBV5-1 and J usage is TRBJ2-2; the match to TRBD1 covers 11 bases. Germline CDR1 reads SGHRS; CDR2 reads YFSETQ. CDR3 length equals 17 residues. J gave up 4 bases and V 4 bases, and 9 bases lay outside the gene matches. CDR3 protein: CASSPRGQGGSTGELFF. In DNA, the CDR3 is TGCGCCAGCAGCCCCCGGGGACAGGGGGGAAGCACCGGGGAGCTGTTTTTT.

V gene TRBV7-3 combines with J gene TRBJ2-7; possibly TRBD1 for D (5 bases). CDR1 is SGHTA and CDR2 is FQGTGA in the germline V gene. V was pared by 5 bases and J by 4 bases, with 18 bases between. The length of the CDR3 is 15 residues. The CDR3 bases are TGTGCCAGCAGCCCTCAGGCAGGGTATGCGTACGAGCAGTACTTC. It codes for CASSPQAGYAYEQYF.

The rearrangement uses TRBV9 and TRBJ1-2, with TRBD1 as a possible D gene (5 bases). V was pared by 0 bases and J by 3 bases, with 12 bases between. The CDR3 loop spans 15 amino acids. The germline gives CDR1 SGDLS, CDR2 YYNGEE. In nucleotides, the CDR3 is TGTGCCAGCAGCGTAGAGGCAGGGTCACACTATGGCTACACCTTC. This codes for CASSVEAGSHYGYTF.

V and J are TRBV6-4 and TRBJ2-7, with D possibly being TRBD1 (5 bases). CDR1 MRHNA and CDR2 SNTAGT come from the germline V gene. With 7 bases removed from V and 0 bases from J, the gap between germline ends came to 22 bases. The CDR3 is 17 residues long. The CDR3 coding sequence is TGTGCCAGCATCCAGGGTTATATTCCCGATAGCTCCTACGAGCAGTACTTC. It codes for CASIQGYIPDSSYEQYF.

The chain links TRBV5-1 to TRBJ2-3; D remains unclear. Germline CDR1 reads SGHRS; CDR2 reads YFSETQ. The V end lost 0 bases, the J end lost 1 base, and 18 bases lay between the germline ends. The CDR3 length is 18 residues. This chain's CDR3 is CASSLAVSTQRGTDTQYF. Here the CDR3 DNA reads TGCGCCAGCAGCTTGGCCGTCAGCACCCAGCGCGGCACAGATACGCAGTATTTT.

This clone came up a few times. V is TRBV9 and J is TRBJ2-2, with D maybe TRBD2 (5 bases). Germline V CDR1 and CDR2: SGDLS, YYNGEE. The CDR3 has 15 amino acids. Trimming removed 3 bases at V and 7 bases at J, with 16 bases between. The CDR3, as DNA: TGTGCCAGCAGCGCGGACTCGAGGTTGGGCGGGGAGCTGTTTTTT. Its translation: CASSADSRLGGELFF.

This chain links TRBV4-2 with TRBJ2-5, with 7 positions matching TRBD2. V lost 2 bases and J lost 2; bases outside the gene matches: 5. From germline, CDR1 is LGHNA and CDR2 YNFKEQ. The CDR3 has 15 amino acids. The CDR3: CASSQNSGFQETQYF. The CDR3 DNA follows: TGTGCCAGCAGCCAAAATAGCGGGTTTCAAGAGACCCAGTACTTC.

The chain employs TRBV28 and TRBJ2-5, with TRBD2 matching 7 bases. The V segment lost 8 bases and the J segment 7 bases; nucleotides outside the gene matches: 25. The germline gives CDR1 MDHEN, CDR2 SYDVKM. The CDR3 loop spans 18 amino acids. CDR3 in amino acids: CASQPDLEGSGFTGTQYF. DNA for the CDR3: TGTGCCAGCCAGCCAGATCTCGAAGGTAGCGGGTTTACAGGGACCCAGTACTTC.

The chain is built from TRBV7-3 and TRBJ2-7; 9 bases match TRBD2. CDR3 length: 17 residues. CDR1 is SGHTA, CDR2 FQGTGA, per germline. V was clipped by 0 bases and J by 2 bases; unmatched bases: 8. CDR3 protein: CASSLTGASGATYEQYF. As DNA, the CDR3 is TGTGCCAGCAGCTTAACGGGAGCTAGCGGGGCTACCTACGAGCAGTACTTC.

This chain links TRBV2 with TRBJ1-5; D call uncertain. V lost 5 bases, J lost 4 bases, and 9 bases lay in between. This CDR3 region has 13 residues. Germline CDR1 SNHLY, CDR2 FYNNEI. CDR3 coding DNA: TGTGCCAGCAGTATCATGGAGAATCAGCCCCAGCATTTT. It codes for CASSIMENQPQHF.

The CDR3 DNA sequence: TGTGCCACCAGGGACGGACAGGGGAACACCGGGGAGCTGTTTTTT. Translation gives CATRDGQGNTGELFF. V is TRBV24-1 and J is TRBJ2-2, with TRBD1 identical over 8 bases. The CDR3 length is 15 residues. The ends lost 7 bases at V and 1 base at J; junction bases unmatched: 4. CDR1 KGHDR and CDR2 SFDVKD come from the germline V gene.